This is a list of T cell receptor beta chains from one sample in a study of blood T cell repertoires in COVID-19. Profiled with immunoSEQ multiplex PCR; TCRdb holds only in-frame clones, not every one. Among 140,000 to 150,000 clones, 80% were seen once, and the ten largest hold about 4%. Input material: peripheral blood. The receptors were sampled from a man between 65 and 85 years old who had recovered from COVID-19. CDR3s include the opening cysteine and the closing phenylalanine or tryptophan. The order of the fields is D gene, V gene, clone size, J gene, CDR3 protein, CDR3 DNA. D genes are given only for firm matches. Clone size is given for some rows only: seen once, a few or many times, or a class if the clone is expanded.

>NA|TRBV3-1/TRBV3-2|once|TRBJ2-5
CASSQETGSQETQYF
TGTGCCAGCAGCCAAGAAACAGGGTCCCAAGAGACCCAGTACTTC
>TRBD1|TRBV19|NA|TRBJ2-2
CASSLGQGPNTGELFF
TGTGCCAGTAGTTTGGGACAGGGCCCGAACACCGGGGAGCTGTTTTTT
>TRBD2|TRBV7-3|NA|TRBJ2-5
CASSIGSGRFGETQYF
TGTGCCAGCAGCATAGGTAGCGGGAGGTTTGGAGAGACCCAGTACTTC
>TRBD1|TRBV6-2/TRBV6-3|NA|TRBJ1-4
CASSSGPTGANEKLFF
TGTGCCAGCAGTTCTGGACCGACAGGGGCTAATGAAAAACTGTTTTTT
>NA|TRBV19|NA|TRBJ2-7
CASSMRGGYEQYF
TGTGCCAGTAGTATGAGGGGGGGCTACGAGCAGTACTTC
>TRBD2|TRBV9|once|TRBJ2-7
CASTVGPSGSYYEQYF
TGTGCCAGCACCGTAGGTCCTAGCGGGAGTTACTACGAGCAGTACTTC
>TRBD2|TRBV6-4|NA|TRBJ2-1
CASSDSLAGANEQFF
TGTGCCAGCAGTGACTCACTAGCGGGAGCCAATGAGCAGTTCTTC
>NA|TRBV12-3/TRBV12-4|NA|TRBJ1-5
CASSLDTGQPQHF
TGTGCCAGCAGTCTCGACACCGGCCAGCCCCAGCATTTT
>NA|TRBV2|NA|TRBJ2-2
CATSYQGGSSGELFF
TGTGCCACCTCCTACCAGGGAGGTTCGTCCGGGGAGCTGTTTTTT
>NA|TRBV6-5|few|TRBJ2-7
CASSTSYEQYF
TGTGCCAGCAGTACATCATACGAGCAGTACTTC
>NA|TRBV5-5|few|TRBJ1-6
CASSGPGSPLHF
TGTGCCAGCAGCGGACCAGGGTCACCCCTCCACTTT
>TRBD2|TRBV18|NA|TRBJ2-7
CASSPRGEEQYF
TGTGCCAGCTCACCCCGGGGGGAAGAGCAGTACTTC
>TRBD1|TRBV5-4|NA|TRBJ2-3
CASSPRDRIFSTDTQYF
TGTGCCAGCAGCCCCCGGGACAGAATTTTTAGCACAGATACGCAGTATTTT
>TRBD1|TRBV27|NA|TRBJ2-7
CASSFRDSLDEQYF
TGTGCCAGCAGTTTCCGGGACAGTCTGGACGAGCAGTACTTC
>TRBD2|TRBV13|NA|TRBJ2-2
CASSLGLAGGPGELFF
TGTGCCAGCAGCCTGGGACTAGCGGGAGGGCCAGGGGAGCTGTTTTTT
>TRBD2|TRBV9|NA|TRBJ2-1
CASSFQAGPAVF
TGTGCCAGCAGCTTTCAAGCGGGACCAGCTGTCTTC
>NA|TRBV18|few|TRBJ1-1
CASSDTVLSMNTEAFF
TGTGCCAGCTCAGACACGGTCCTGAGCATGAACACTGAAGCTTTCTTT
>NA|TRBV7-9|NA|TRBJ2-2
CASSARDWGTGELFF
TGTGCCAGCAGCGCACGGGACTGGGGGACCGGGGAGCTGTTTTTT
>TRBD1|TRBV30|many|TRBJ1-1
CAWRRDRWTEAFF
TGTGCCTGGAGGCGGGACAGATGGACTGAAGCTTTCTTT
>NA|TRBV5-4|NA|TRBJ1-6
CASSQGQGFSPLHF
TGTGCCAGCAGCCAAGGTCAGGGCTTCTCACCCCTCCACTTT
>TRBD1|TRBV6-5|NA|TRBJ1-2
CASSPGGYGYTF
TGTGCCAGCAGTCCAGGGGGGTATGGCTACACCTTC
>TRBD1|TRBV24-1|NA|TRBJ1-6
CATSDTTGTASSYNSPLHF
TGTGCCACCAGTGACACCACCGGGACAGCAAGCTCCTATAATTCACCCCTCCACTTT
>NA|TRBV30|NA|TRBJ1-2
CASGLYGYTF
TGCGCCTCCGGTCTCTATGGCTACACCTTC
>TRBD2|TRBV5-1|NA|TRBJ2-1
CASSPGGASGSVF
TGCGCCAGCAGCCCGGGGGGGGCTAGCGGGAGTGTCTTC
>NA|TRBV27|NA|TRBJ2-7
CASSLSGSPYEQYF
TGTGCCAGCAGTTTAAGTGGCAGTCCTTACGAGCAGTACTTC
>TRBD1|TRBV3-1/TRBV3-2|NA|TRBJ2-7
CASSPDRGGYEQYF
TGTGCCAGCAGCCCGGACAGGGGTGGCTACGAGCAGTACTTC
>TRBD2|TRBV7-3|NA|TRBJ2-1
CASSFMMGEGPNEQFF
TGTGCCAGCAGCTTTATGATGGGGGAGGGCCCCAATGAGCAGTTCTTC
>NA|TRBV7-9|NA|TRBJ2-3
CASSSRGGHTDTQYF
TGTGCCAGCAGCTCCCGCGGGGGACACACAGATACGCAGTATTTT
>TRBD1|TRBV10-2|NA|TRBJ1-6
CASSTAGGQKNSPLHF
TGCGCCAGCAGTACCGCCGGGGGACAGAAGAATTCACCCCTCCACTTT
>NA|TRBV6-2/TRBV6-3|NA|TRBJ2-3
CASSYGTHRDTQYF
TGTGCCAGCAGTTACGGGACTCACCGGGATACGCAGTATTTT
>NA|TRBV4-2|few|TRBJ2-5
CASSQDRQRRWETQYF
TGTGCCAGCAGCCAAGATCGCCAGCGGAGGTGGGAGACCCAGTACTTC
>NA|TRBV7-6|few|TRBJ2-7
CASSLELSQGDEQYF
TGTGCCAGCAGCTTAGAATTGTCCCAGGGCGACGAGCAGTACTTC
>TRBD2|TRBV5-1|NA|TRBJ2-2
CASSIGLAGTGELFF
TGCGCCAGCAGCATAGGACTAGCGGGAACCGGGGAGCTGTTTTTT